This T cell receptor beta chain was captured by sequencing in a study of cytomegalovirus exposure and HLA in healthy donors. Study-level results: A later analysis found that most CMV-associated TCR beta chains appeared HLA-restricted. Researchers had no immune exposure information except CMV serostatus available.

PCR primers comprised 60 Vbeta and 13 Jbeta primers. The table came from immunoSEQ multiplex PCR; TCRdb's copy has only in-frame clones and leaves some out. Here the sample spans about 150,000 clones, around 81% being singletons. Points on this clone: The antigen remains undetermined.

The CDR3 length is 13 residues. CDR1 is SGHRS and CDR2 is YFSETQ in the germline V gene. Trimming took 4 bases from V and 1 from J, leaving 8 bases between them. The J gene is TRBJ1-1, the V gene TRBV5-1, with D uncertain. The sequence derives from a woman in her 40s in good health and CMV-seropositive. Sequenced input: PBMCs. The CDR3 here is CASSPTKNTEAFF. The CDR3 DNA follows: TGCGCCAGCAGCCCCACTAAGAACACTGAAGCTTTCTTT.